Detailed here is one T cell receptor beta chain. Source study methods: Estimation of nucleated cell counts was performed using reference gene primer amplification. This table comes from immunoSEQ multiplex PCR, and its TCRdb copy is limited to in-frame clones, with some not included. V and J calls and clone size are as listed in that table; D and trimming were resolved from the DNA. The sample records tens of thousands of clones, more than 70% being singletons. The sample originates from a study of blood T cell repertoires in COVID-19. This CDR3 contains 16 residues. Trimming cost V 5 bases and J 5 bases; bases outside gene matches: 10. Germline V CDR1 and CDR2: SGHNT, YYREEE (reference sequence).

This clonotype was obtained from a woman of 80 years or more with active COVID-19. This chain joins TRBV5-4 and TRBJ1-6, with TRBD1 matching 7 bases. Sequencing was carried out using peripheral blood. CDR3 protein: CASRISTGTNNSPLHF. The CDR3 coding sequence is TGTGCCAGCAGAATTTCGACAGGGACAAATAATTCACCCCTCCACTTT.